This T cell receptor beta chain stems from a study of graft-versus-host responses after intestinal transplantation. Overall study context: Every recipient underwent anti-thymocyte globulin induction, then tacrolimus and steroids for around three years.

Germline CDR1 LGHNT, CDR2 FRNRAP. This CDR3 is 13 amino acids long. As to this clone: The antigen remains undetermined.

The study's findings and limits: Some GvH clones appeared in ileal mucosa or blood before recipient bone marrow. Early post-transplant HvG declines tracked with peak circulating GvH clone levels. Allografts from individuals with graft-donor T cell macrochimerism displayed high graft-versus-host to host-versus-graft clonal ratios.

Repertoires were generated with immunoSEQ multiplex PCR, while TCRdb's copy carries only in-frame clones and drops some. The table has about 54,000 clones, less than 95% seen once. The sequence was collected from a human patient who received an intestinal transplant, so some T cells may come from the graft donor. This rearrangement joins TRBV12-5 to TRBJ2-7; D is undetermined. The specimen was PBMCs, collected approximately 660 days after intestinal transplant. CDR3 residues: CASCPFKTYEQYF. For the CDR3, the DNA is TGTGCCTCCTGCCCCTTTAAAACCTACGAGCAGTACTTC.